The 8 T cell receptor beta chains listed next were all sequenced from one sample in a study of T cells in narcolepsy. Sequenced by immunoSEQ multiplex PCR; TCRdb stores in-frame clones only, minus some. The data contain 32,000 or so clones, around four fifths of them singletons. The specimen was CD45RA- memory CD4+ T cells from PBMCs. The receptors derive from a human donor with narcolepsy.

With respect to this clone: Other DNA sequences in the sample encode the same CDR3. The V call is TRBV18, the J call TRBJ1-6, with 9 bases matching TRBD1. V trimming: 6 bases; J trimming: 7 bases; junction bases outside the gene matches: 4. The length of the CDR3 is 14 residues. The germline V gene has CDR1 KGHSH and CDR2 LQKENI. The CDR3 nucleotides are TGTGCCAGCTCGGGACAGGGAGGGAATTCACCCCTCCACTTT. Residues: CASSGQGGNSPLHF.

In nucleotides, the CDR3 is TGTGCCAGCAGCACGGGACCCGGCTACGAGCAGTACTTC. The encoded protein is CASSTGPGYEQYF. This chain uses TRBV7-6 with TRBJ2-7; perhaps D is TRBD1 or TRBD2 (5 bases each). The CDR3 is 13 residues long. Germline CDR1 and CDR2: SGHVS and FNYEAQ. The V end lost 5 bases, the J end lost 3 bases, and 11 bases lay between the germline ends.

This clone occurred once. J is TRBJ2-3 and V is TRBV7-2; D is possibly TRBD2 (7 bases). Per germline, CDR1 SGHTA and CDR2 FQGNSA. The CDR3 contains 15 residues. With 0 bases removed from V and 6 bases from J, the gap between germline ends came to 13 bases. The chain's CDR3 is CASSLAGGPWDTQYF. The CDR3 DNA sequence: TGTGCCAGCAGCTTAGCGGGGGGGCCCTGGGATACGCAGTATTTT.

This clone was detected only once. This rearrangement joins TRBV29-1 to TRBJ2-2; the D gene could be TRBD1 or TRBD2 (5 bases each). Trimming stripped 3 bases from V and 3 bases from J, with 8 bases between. From germline, CDR1 is SQVTM and CDR2 ANQGSEA. The length of the CDR3 is 13 residues. CDR3 sequence (DNA): TGCAGCGTTGATTGGGGGTACACCGGGGAGCTGTTTTTT. Its protein product is CSVDWGYTGELFF.

This clone was seen just once. DNA of the CDR3: TGCAGCGTGAGGGAGATGGGCGAGCAGTACTTC. It encodes CSVREMGEQYF. The chain joins TRBV29-1 to TRBJ2-7, with D possibly TRBD2 on 5 matching bases. V lost 6 bases, J lost 6 bases, and 12 bases lay in between. CDR1 is SQVTM, CDR2 ANQGSEA, per germline. The CDR3 has 11 amino acids.

The rearrangement links TRBV6-5 to TRBJ2-1; TRBD1 might be the D (5 bases). The CDR3 extends over 14 amino acids. Germline assignment: CDR1 MNHEY and CDR2 SVGAGI. Trimming left V 7 bases short and J 7 bases short, with 17 bases between. The CDR3 bases are TGTGCCAGCAAAACGGTCAGGGCCAAAAATGAGCAGTTCTTC. Translated: CASKTVRAKNEQFF.

V gene TRBV10-3 combines with J gene TRBJ2-5; the D gene could be TRBD1 or TRBD2 (5 bases each). Germline V gives CDR1 ENHRY, CDR2 SYGVKD. Trimming stripped 6 bases from V and 4 bases from J, with 9 bases between. CDR3 length: 12 amino acids. The CDR3 DNA is TGTGCCATCAGCGGGACCACAGAGACCCAGTACTTC. Encoded protein: CAISGTTETQYF.

The chain combines TRBV5-1 with TRBJ1-2; 9 bases align to TRBD1. Germline V CDR1 and CDR2: SGHRS, YFSETQ. V lost 0 bases, J lost 4 bases, and 4 bases stayed unmatched. The CDR3 is 15 amino acids. Here the CDR3 reads CASSLDGQGLYGYTF. Written as DNA, the CDR3 is TGCGCCAGCAGCTTGGACGGACAGGGGCTCTATGGCTACACCTTC.